This is a list of T cell receptor beta chains from one sample in a study of blood T cell repertoires in COVID-19. The protocol was immunoSEQ multiplex PCR, while the TCRdb copy is restricted to in-frame clones and leaves out a portion. The sample shows under 300,000 clones, about 80% of them seen only once. Sequenced sample: peripheral blood. The receptor source for this set is a man aged 25 to 40 who had recovered from COVID-19. Each CDR3 is given with its conserved first and last residue. A D gene is named only where the DNA matches it firmly. Clone size is given for some rows only: seen once, a few or many times, or a class if the clone is expanded.

>.|TRBJ1-3|TRBD1|TRBV10-3
CAISFGQGATDSGNTIYF
TGTGCCATCAGTTTCGGACAGGGGGCCACAGACTCTGGAAACACCATATATTTT
>.|TRBJ1-1|TRBD1|TRBV9
CASSERQGGTEAFF
TGTGCCAGCAGCGAAAGACAGGGAGGCACTGAAGCTTTCTTT
>.|TRBJ1-1|TRBD1|TRBV7-7
CASSRTGDTEAFF
TGTGCCAGCAGTCGAACAGGGGATACTGAAGCTTTCTTT
>once|TRBJ1-4|TRBD1|TRBV2
CASSYSGDRALSYKLNEKLFF
TGTGCCAGCAGTTATTCCGGGGACAGGGCCCTAAGTTATAAGCTTAATGAAAAACTGTTTTTT
>.|TRBJ1-5|.|TRBV6-5
CASIDYSNQPQHF
TGTGCCAGCATAGACTATAGCAATCAGCCCCAGCATTTT
>.|TRBJ2-2|.|TRBV19
CASSSQGGTGELFF
TGTGCCAGTAGTTCCCAGGGAGGCACCGGGGAGCTGTTTTTT
>.|TRBJ2-3|.|TRBV7-2
CASSLSGALEADTQYF
TGTGCCAGCAGCTTAAGTGGCGCCTTGGAGGCAGATACGCAGTATTTT
>.|TRBJ1-2|.|TRBV7-2
CASSLPPPAGYTF
TGTGCCAGCAGCCTCCCCCCGCCCGCGGGCTACACCTTC
>few|TRBJ2-2|TRBD2|TRBV5-4
CASSFNLAGDAGELFF
TGTGCCAGCAGCTTTAACCTAGCGGGGGACGCCGGGGAGCTGTTTTTT
>.|TRBJ2-5|.|TRBV7-9
CASSLSRFEPQETQYF
TGTGCCAGCAGCTTATCTAGATTCGAGCCGCAAGAGACCCAGTACTTC
>.|TRBJ1-1|.|TRBV7-2
CASSRQWGTEAFF
TGTGCCAGCAGTAGACAGTGGGGCACTGAAGCTTTCTTT
>.|TRBJ1-2|TRBD1|TRBV6-5
CASSYSKQGGNYGYTF
TGTGCCAGCAGTTACTCGAAGCAGGGGGGAAACTATGGCTACACCTTC
>.|TRBJ2-3|.|TRBV11-3
CASSGTSTDTQYF
TGTGCCAGCAGCGGGACTAGCACAGATACGCAGTATTTT
>.|TRBJ1-2|TRBD1|TRBV2
CASNRNPTGASNYGYTF
TGTGCCAGCAACCGTAACCCGACAGGGGCCTCTAACTATGGCTACACCTTC
>.|TRBJ2-2|TRBD1|TRBV5-4
CASSTGQGDYPDTGELFF
TGTGCCAGCAGCACCGGACAGGGGGACTATCCGGACACCGGGGAGCTGTTTTTT
>.|TRBJ1-6|.|TRBV7-9
CASSPGVGQTNPPLHF
TGTGCCAGCAGCCCGGGGGTGGGGCAGACAAACCCACCCCTCCACTTT
>.|TRBJ2-3|.|TRBV6-1
CASSEASRGTDTQYF
TGTGCCAGCAGTGAGGCTAGCCGGGGCACAGATACGCAGTATTTT
>.|TRBJ1-1|.|TRBV5-6
CASSLVVRDVGNTEAFF
TGTGCCAGCAGCTTGGTGGTCAGGGATGTTGGGAACACTGAAGCTTTCTTT
>.|TRBJ1-2|.|TRBV5-1
CASSSGSGYTF
TGCGCCAGCAGCTCTGGGAGTGGCTACACCTTC
>.|TRBJ1-3|.|TRBV12-5
CASAKPGAGNTIYF
TGTGCTAGTGCCAAACCGGGGGCTGGAAACACCATATATTTT
>.|TRBJ2-1|.|TRBV9
CASSAEMAPRVF
TGTGCCAGCAGCGCTGAGATGGCTCCGAGGGTCTTC
>.|TRBJ2-3|.|TRBV7-6
CASSSRVSGDTQYF
TGTGCCAGCAGCTCCCGTGTGAGTGGAGATACGCAGTATTTT
>.|TRBJ2-1|TRBD2|TRBV5-1
CASRKTSGGSSSYNEQFF
TGCGCCAGCAGGAAGACTAGCGGGGGGTCGAGCTCCTACAATGAGCAGTTCTTC
>.|TRBJ1-6|.|TRBV10-2
CASSRYGVDNRESAYNSPLHF
TGCGCCAGCAGCAGATACGGCGTTGACAACAGGGAAAGCGCCTATAATTCACCCCTCCACTTT
>many|TRBJ1-6|TRBD1|TRBV7-2
CASSFSGDRGNSPLHF
TGTGCCAGCAGCTTCAGCGGGGACAGGGGAAATTCACCCCTCCACTTT
>.|TRBJ1-5|.|TRBV7-8
CASRETVSNQPQHF
TGTGCCAGCCGCGAGACAGTCTCCAATCAGCCCCAGCATTTT
>few|TRBJ1-2|.|TRBV5-4
CASSLDLRVRGGYTF
TGTGCCAGCAGCTTGGATTTACGGGTTCGTGGGGGCTACACCTTC
>.|TRBJ1-3|.|TRBV5-1
CASSSQGRPGNTIYF
TGCGCCAGCAGCTCGCAGGGCCGGCCTGGAAACACCATATATTTT
>.|TRBJ1-4|TRBD1|TRBV19
CASKSQGESEKLFF
TGTGCCAGTAAATCGCAGGGGGAGAGTGAAAAACTGTTTTTT
>.|TRBJ2-5|TRBD2|TRBV5-1
CASSFSGGEETQYF
TGCGCCAGCAGCTTCAGCGGGGGCGAAGAGACCCAGTACTTC
>.|TRBJ1-5|TRBD1|TRBV6-6
CASSYSGGPQPQHF
TGTGCCAGCAGTTACTCAGGGGGCCCTCAGCCCCAGCATTTT
>.|TRBJ1-2|TRBD1|TRBV6-1
CASSDGWDSHGYTF
TGTGCCAGCAGTGATGGGTGGGACAGTCACGGCTACACCTTC
>few|TRBJ1-6|TRBD1|TRBV2
CASSVTGGTLHF
TGTGCCAGCAGTGTTACAGGGGGCACCCTCCACTTT
>.|TRBJ2-5|TRBD2|TRBV5-1
CASSLTSGGGETQYF
TGCGCCAGCAGCTTAACTAGCGGGGGAGGAGAGACCCAGTACTTC
>.|TRBJ2-7|.|TRBV4-2
CASSPTDVEVEQYF
TGTGCCAGCAGCCCAACCGACGTTGAGGTCGAGCAGTACTTC
>.|TRBJ1-4|.|TRBV19
CASSSLPRYREVNEKLFF
TGTGCCAGTAGCTCCCTACCCAGATACAGGGAAGTTAATGAAAAACTGTTTTTT
>.|TRBJ1-6|.|TRBV12-3/TRBV12-4
CASRGLVVSPLHF
TGTGCCAGCAGGGGACTAGTAGTCTCACCCCTCCACTTT
>.|TRBJ1-1|.|TRBV14
CASSQKGTEAFF
TGTGCCAGCAGCCAAAAGGGGACTGAAGCTTTCTTT
>.|TRBJ1-6|.|TRBV12-2
CASRLVSCERGRQKNSPLHF
TGTGCAAGTCGCTTAGTATCATGTGAGCGGGGTCGACAGAAAAATTCACCCCTCCACTTT
>.|TRBJ2-2|TRBD2|TRBV4-2
CASSQEGLAGGIGELFF
TGTGCCAGCAGCCAAGAAGGCCTAGCGGGGGGGATCGGGGAGCTGTTTTTT
>.|TRBJ2-5|TRBD2|TRBV5-1
CASSPGLAGDTQETQYF
TGCGCCAGCAGCCCGGGACTAGCGGGGGACACTCAAGAGACCCAGTACTTC
>.|TRBJ1-6|.|TRBV4-2
CASSQDRTGRSPLHF
TGTGCCAGCAGCCAAGACCGAACAGGGCGATCACCCCTCCACTTT
>many|TRBJ2-7|TRBD1|TRBV7-9
CASRLGQGRGEQYF
TGTGCCAGCAGGCTGGGACAGGGGAGGGGCGAGCAGTACTTC
>.|TRBJ2-5|TRBD2|TRBV5-1
CASSLERGAQETQYF
TGCGCCAGCAGCTTGGAGCGGGGGGCCCAAGAGACCCAGTACTTC
>.|TRBJ2-1|.|TRBV29-1
CSVAPSGRNSYNEQFF
TGCAGCGTCGCCCCCTCAGGGAGGAATTCATACAATGAGCAGTTCTTC
>.|TRBJ2-1|TRBD1|TRBV4-2
CASSQEQGEYNEQFF
TGTGCCAGCAGCCAAGAGCAGGGGGAATACAATGAGCAGTTCTTC
>.|TRBJ1-2|TRBD1|TRBV9
CASSSRTGQDGYTF
TGTGCCAGCAGCTCCAGGACAGGGCAAGACGGCTACACCTTC
>.|TRBJ1-3|TRBD1|TRBV6-6
CASSQTGVRGNTIYF
TGTGCCAGCAGTCAGACAGGGGTGAGGGGAAACACCATATATTTT